Below are 20 T cell receptor beta chains sequenced from a single sample in a study of molecular identifiers for immune sequencing clone quantification (dated by TCRdb to between 2017 and 2018). Preparation of the library involved PCR. Sequencing relied on a NextSeq 500. The public sequencing data were trimmed at Q25 with fastp and processed into clonotypes with MiXCR by TCRdb, which kept only in-frame beta chains. Under each unique CDR3 protein, matching rows form one entry showing the most common genes and DNA. This sample lists about half a million distinct CDR3 sequences; approximately 25% were detected once. The ten largest clones represent approximately 0.8% of the sample. The sample comprised naive CD8+ T cells from blood, with Jurkat cell RNA spiked in. This sample's cell subset or site label indicates: FACS-sorted CD8+CD4-CCR7+CD45RA+ naive T cells. These receptors came from a human donor in good health. Some libraries in this study had Jurkat cell RNA spiked in.

V usage is TRBV19 and J usage is TRBJ1-3, with D unresolved. This CDR3 comprises 13 residues. CDR1 is LNHDA, CDR2 SQIVND, per germline (reference sequence). V shed 3 bases and J shed 7 bases, with 10 bases lying between them. DNA of the CDR3: TGTGCCAGTAGTATCGGCCCATCGAACACCATATATTTT. It yields the protein CASSIGPSNTIYF.

Only a few counts were recorded for this clonotype. This chain connects TRBV6-5 to TRBJ2-5; TRBD1 matches 9 bases. CDR3 length equals 16 residues. Losses at the gene ends were 5 bases for V and 5 bases for J; bases not matched to a gene: 12. Germline V gene sequence: CDR1 MNHEY, CDR2 SVGAGI. CDR3 nucleotides: TGTGCCAGCAGTAACGGACAGGGGAGTTTAAAGGAGACCCAGTACTTC. Translated, it gives CASSNGQGSLKETQYF.

This chain uses TRBV12-3 or TRBV12-4 with TRBJ2-1; D gene uncertain. The CDR3 has 13 residues. V gave up 1 base and J gave up 5 bases, with 6 bases separating them. The CDR3 loop reads CASSLGRNNEQFF. In nucleotides, the CDR3 is TGTGCCAGCAGTTTAGGAAGGAACAATGAGCAGTTCTTC.

V is TRBV27 and J is TRBJ2-2; the D is unclear. The V end was cut by 3 bases, the J end by 7 bases, with 15 bases between. CDR1 and CDR2 (germline): MNHEY, SMNVEV (reference sequence). The CDR3 is made up of 15 amino acids. CDR3: CASSFGLAQIGELFF. The CDR3 DNA sequence: TGTGCCAGCAGTTTTGGTCTCGCCCAAATCGGGGAGCTGTTTTTT.

The gene calls are TRBV28 and TRBJ2-2; 7 bases are shared with TRBD2. The V gene's germline CDR1 is MDHEN and CDR2 SYDVKM. The J segment lost 4 bases and the V segment lost 3 bases, leaving 20 bases of the junction unmatched. The CDR3 runs 20 residues. The CDR3 here is CASSFFYLSGTKDVTGELFF. CDR3 in DNA: TGTGCCAGCAGTTTCTTCTACCTGTCCGGGACTAAAGATGTCACCGGGGAGCTGTTTTTT.

The chain is built from TRBV7-2 and TRBJ2-3, with TRBD2 matching over 8 bases. The CDR3 contains 16 residues. CDR1 and CDR2 (germline): SGHTA, FQGNSA. After removal of 1 base from V and 0 bases from J, the junction contained 3 bases not matched to a gene. The CDR3 protein is CASSLGGLVSTDTQYF. Here the CDR3 DNA reads TGTGCCAGCAGCTTAGGGGGACTAGTAAGCACAGATACGCAGTATTTT.

The chain recombines TRBV28 with TRBJ2-3; D perhaps matches TRBD1 (6 bases). There are 15 residues in the CDR3. With 6 bases removed from V and 2 bases from J, the gap between germline ends came to 15 bases. CDR1 and CDR2 from the germline V gene are MDHEN and SYDVKM. The CDR3 DNA is TGTGCCAGCAGCGAAGACAGGAGCAACACAGATACGCAGTATTTT. It encodes CASSEDRSNTDTQYF.

This clonotype was observed once. A read error may explain this, as a much larger clone is one base away. The conserved final phenylalanine or tryptophan is absent from the CDR3, which likely points to a read error. CDR3 residues: CASSLAEDSTNYGYTL. Here the CDR3 DNA reads TGTGCCAGCAGCTTAGCGGAGGACAGTACTAACTATGGCTACACCCTC. The genes are TRBV7-9 and TRBJ1-2; weak D call: TRBD1 (6 bases). Trimming cost V 0 bases and J 0 bases, with 11 bases left between them. The germline CDR1 and CDR2 sequences are SEHNR and FQNEAQ (reference sequence). This CDR3 has 16 amino acids.

The V and J genes are TRBV27 and TRBJ2-7, with TRBD2 matching 10 bases. The CDR3 is made up of 16 amino acids. The V gene end was trimmed by 1 base and the J gene end by 3 bases; junction bases not matched to a gene: 6. Germline CDR1 is MNHEY and CDR2 is SMNVEV (reference sequence). CDR3 region: CASSLFPSGGRYEQYF. The CDR3 nucleotides are TGTGCCAGCAGTTTATTTCCTAGCGGGGGACGCTACGAGCAGTACTTC.

This chain connects TRBV6-1 to TRBJ2-7; D is uncertain. The CDR3 has 15 amino acids. Germline loops: CDR1 MNHNS, CDR2 SASEGT. The V gene lost 2 bases and the J gene lost 0 bases, with 11 bases spanning the gap. The chain's CDR3 is CASSEYLGNSYEQYF. The CDR3 DNA is TGTGCCAGCAGTGAATATCTTGGGAACTCCTACGAGCAGTACTTC.

This clonotype appeared a few times. J is TRBJ2-7 and V is TRBV19; the match to TRBD1 covers 9 bases. CDR1 is LNHDA and CDR2 is SQIVND in the germline V gene (reference sequence). The CDR3 sequence is 15 residues long. Trimming cost V 5 bases and J 3 bases; bases outside gene matches: 8. CDR3 residues: CASSLGQGTVYEQYF. The CDR3, as DNA: TGTGCCAGTAGTCTCGGACAGGGGACAGTCTACGAGCAGTACTTC.

J is TRBJ2-7 and V is TRBV11-2; 10 nucleotides agree with TRBD2. V trimming: 4 bases; J trimming: 0 bases; junction bases outside the gene matches: 6. Germline V gene sequence: CDR1 SGHAT, CDR2 FQNNGV. The length of the CDR3 is 16 residues. CDR3 DNA: TGTGCCAGCAGCTCAGAACTAGCGGGGAGCTCCTACGAGCAGTACTTC. Translation: CASSSELAGSSYEQYF.

The gene calls are TRBV12-3 or TRBV12-4 and TRBJ2-7; D call uncertain. Trimming left V 5 bases short and J 5 bases short, with 16 bases between. CDR3 size: 14 residues. The CDR3 sequence: CASSTMRSRDEQYF. In DNA, the CDR3 is TGTGCCAGCAGTACCATGCGGTCTAGGGACGAGCAGTACTTC.

This clonotype was counted a few times. The V call is TRBV28, the J call TRBJ1-1; D is unresolved. Trimming shortened V by 3 bases and J by 1 base, and 9 bases separated the two germline ends. In germline, CDR1 is MDHEN, CDR2 SYDVKM. CDR3 size: 14 residues. In nucleotides, the CDR3 is TGTGCCAGCAGTTTTTGGGGTGAGAACACTGAAGCTTTCTTT. The encoded protein is CASSFWGENTEAFF. Supplemented by reference TRBV28 and TRBJ1-1, the full variable domain reads DVKVTQSSRYLVKRTGEKVFLECVQDMDHENMFWYRQDPGLGLRLIYFSYDVKMKEKGDIPEGYSVSREKKERFSLILESASTNQTSMYLCASSFWGENTEAFFGQGTRLTVV.

About this clonotype: One end of the junction varies from germline; a read error may be responsible. The V and J genes are TRBV28 and TRBJ2-2, with a tentative D call TRBD2 (5 bases). Germline V gene sequence: CDR1 MDHEN, CDR2 SYDVKM. This CDR3 has 14 residues. The CDR3 sequence: CASRKYREAGEPFF. CDR3 sequence (DNA): TGTGCCAGCAGGAAATACCGGGAAGCCGGGGAGCCGTTTTTT.

This clonotype was counted at least ten times. The J gene is TRBJ2-7, the V gene TRBV11-2; TRBD2 aligns across 7 bases. V was pared by 5 bases and J by 5 bases, with 6 bases of the junction left unmatched. Germline values: CDR1 SGHAT, CDR2 FQNNGV. The CDR3 is made up of 13 amino acids. CDR3 loop: CASSPSTSHEQYF. DNA of the CDR3: TGTGCCAGCAGCCCCTCGACTAGCCACGAGCAGTACTTC. Complete variable domain (other parts from reference TRBV11-2 and TRBJ2-7): EAGVAQSPRYKIIEKRQSVAFWCNPISGHATLYWYQQILGQGPKLLIQFQNNGVVDDSQLPKDRFSAERLKGVDSTLKIQPAKLEDSAVYLCASSPSTSHEQYFGPGTRLTVT.

Concerning this clonotype itself: Sequence at one end of the junction differs from germline and may be a read error. The chain couples TRBV7-3 to TRBJ2-2, with D perhaps assigned TRBD1 or TRBD2 (6 bases each). CDR1 SGHTA and CDR2 FQGTGA come from the germline V gene. This CDR3 region has 11 residues. This chain's CDR3 is CATSLGGELFF. In DNA, the CDR3 is TGTGCCACCAGCTTGGGGGGCGAGCTGTTTTTT.

In the case of this clonotype: This may stem from a read error, because a much larger clone lies one nucleotide away. CDR3 coding DNA: TGCAGTGTAGGCCCAACCTCCTACGAGCAGTGCTTC. It codes for CSVGPTSYEQCF. The chain recombines TRBV20-1 with TRBJ2-7; no firm D call. The CDR3 is 12 amino acids. Germline V lookup: CDR1 DFQATT, CDR2 SNEGSKA (reference sequence).

The chain employs TRBV3-2 and TRBJ2-7; TRBD1 is the table's D call, not checked against the DNA. TRBV3-2 constitutes a pseudogene. The CDR3 runs 12 residues. CDR3 in DNA: TGTGCCAGCAGCCTCTCGTGGGGGGCGCAGTACTTC. Amino acid sequence: CASSLSWGAQYF.

V is TRBV12-3 or TRBV12-4 and J is TRBJ1-1; TRBD1 matches at 7 bases. V lost 8 bases, J lost 12 bases, and 12 bases stayed unmatched. The CDR3 runs to 12 residues. In DNA, the CDR3 is TGTGCCAGCCAGATTGACAGGGTCGAAACTTTCTTT. It specifies CASQIDRVETFF.